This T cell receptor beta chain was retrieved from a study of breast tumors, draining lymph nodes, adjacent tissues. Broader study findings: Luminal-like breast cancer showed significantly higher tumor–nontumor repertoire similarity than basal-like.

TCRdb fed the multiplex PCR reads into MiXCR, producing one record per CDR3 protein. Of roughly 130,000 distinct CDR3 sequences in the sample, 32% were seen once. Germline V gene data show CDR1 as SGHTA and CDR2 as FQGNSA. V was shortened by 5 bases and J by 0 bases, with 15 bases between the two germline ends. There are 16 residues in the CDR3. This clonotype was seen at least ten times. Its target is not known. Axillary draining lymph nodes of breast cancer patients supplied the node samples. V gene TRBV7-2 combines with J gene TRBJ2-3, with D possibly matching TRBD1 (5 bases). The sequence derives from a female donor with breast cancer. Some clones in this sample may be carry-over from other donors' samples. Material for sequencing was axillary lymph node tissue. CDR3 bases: TGTGCCAGCAGCCGCCATATAGGGGAAAGCACAGATACGCAGTATTTT. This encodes CASSRHIGESTDTQYF.